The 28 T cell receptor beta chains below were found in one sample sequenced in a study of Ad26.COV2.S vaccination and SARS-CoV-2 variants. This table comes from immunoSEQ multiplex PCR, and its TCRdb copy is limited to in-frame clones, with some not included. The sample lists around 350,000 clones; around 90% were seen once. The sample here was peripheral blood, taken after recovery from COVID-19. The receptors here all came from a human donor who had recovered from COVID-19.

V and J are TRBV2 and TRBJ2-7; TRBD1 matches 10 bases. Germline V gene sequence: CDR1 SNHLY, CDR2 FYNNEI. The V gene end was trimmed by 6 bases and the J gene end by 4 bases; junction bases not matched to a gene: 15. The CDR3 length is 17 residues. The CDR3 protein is CASRGPFAGQGSYEQYF. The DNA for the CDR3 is TGTGCCAGCAGGGGACCCTTCGCGGGACAGGGGAGTTACGAGCAGTACTTC.

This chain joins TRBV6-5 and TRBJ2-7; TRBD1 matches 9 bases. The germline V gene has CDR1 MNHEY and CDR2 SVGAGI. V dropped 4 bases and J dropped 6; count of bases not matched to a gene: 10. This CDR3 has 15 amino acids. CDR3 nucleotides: TGTGCCAGCAGTTCCCCGGGACAGGGTATCGGCGAGCAGTACTTC. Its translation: CASSSPGQGIGEQYF.

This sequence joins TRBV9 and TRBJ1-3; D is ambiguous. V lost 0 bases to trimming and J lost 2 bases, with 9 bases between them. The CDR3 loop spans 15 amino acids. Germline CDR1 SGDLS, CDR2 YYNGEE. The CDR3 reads CASSVEGAAGNTIYF. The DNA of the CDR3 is TGTGCCAGCAGCGTAGAGGGTGCGGCTGGAAACACCATATATTTT. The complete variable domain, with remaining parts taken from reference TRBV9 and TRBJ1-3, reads DSGVTQTPKHLITATGQRVTLRCSPRSGDLSVYWYQQSLDQGLQFLIQYYNGEERAKGNILERFSAQQFPDLHSELNLSSLELGDSALYFCASSVEGAAGNTIYFGEGSWLTVV.

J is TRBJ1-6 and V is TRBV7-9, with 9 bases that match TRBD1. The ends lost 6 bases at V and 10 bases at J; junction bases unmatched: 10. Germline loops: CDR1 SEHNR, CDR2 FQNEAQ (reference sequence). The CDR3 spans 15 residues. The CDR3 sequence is CASRFITGGESPLHF. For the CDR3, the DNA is TGTGCCAGCAGGTTCATAACAGGGGGCGAATCACCCCTCCACTTT.

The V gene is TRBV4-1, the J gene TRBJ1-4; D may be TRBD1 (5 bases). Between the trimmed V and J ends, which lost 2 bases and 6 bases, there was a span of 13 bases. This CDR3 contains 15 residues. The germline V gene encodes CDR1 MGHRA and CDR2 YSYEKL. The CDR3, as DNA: TGCGCCAGCAGCCAAAGGATAAAGACAGATGAAAAACTGTTTTTT. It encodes CASSQRIKTDEKLFF.

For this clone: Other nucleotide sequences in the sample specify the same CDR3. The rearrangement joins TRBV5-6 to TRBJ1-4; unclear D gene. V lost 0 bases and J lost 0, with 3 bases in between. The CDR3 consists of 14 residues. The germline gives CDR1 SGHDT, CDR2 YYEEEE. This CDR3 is CASSLGTTNEKLFF. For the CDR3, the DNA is TGTGCCAGCAGCTTGGGGACAACTAATGAAAAACTGTTTTTT. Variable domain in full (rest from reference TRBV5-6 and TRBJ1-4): DAGVTQSPTHLIKTRGQQVTLRCSPKSGHDTVSWYQQALGQGPQFIFQYYEEEERQRGNFPDRFSGHQFPNYSSELNVNALLLGDSALYLCASSLGTTNEKLFFGSGTQLSVL.

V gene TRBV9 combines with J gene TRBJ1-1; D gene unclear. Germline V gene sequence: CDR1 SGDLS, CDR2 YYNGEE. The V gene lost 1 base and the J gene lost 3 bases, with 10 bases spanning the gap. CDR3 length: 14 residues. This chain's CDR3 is CASSVFDGDTEAFF. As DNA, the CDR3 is TGTGCCAGCAGCGTATTTGATGGGGACACTGAAGCTTTCTTT.

The CDR3 region has the DNA TGTGCCAGCAGGGGTAGGACGGACGCCAATAACTATGGCTACACCTTC. This sequence encodes CASRGRTDANNYGYTF. The chain joins TRBV2 to TRBJ1-2; no clear D. Germline V gene lookup returns CDR1 SNHLY and CDR2 FYNNEI. This CDR3 has 16 residues. With 6 bases removed from V and 1 base from J, the gap between germline ends came to 18 bases.

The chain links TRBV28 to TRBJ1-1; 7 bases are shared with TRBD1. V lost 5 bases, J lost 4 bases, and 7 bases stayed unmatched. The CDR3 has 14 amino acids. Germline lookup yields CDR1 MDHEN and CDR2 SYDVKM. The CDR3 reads CASSRDSESTEAFF. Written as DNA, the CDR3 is TGTGCCAGCAGTCGGGACAGCGAGAGCACTGAAGCTTTCTTT. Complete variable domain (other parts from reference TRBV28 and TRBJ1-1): DVKVTQSSRYLVKRTGEKVFLECVQDMDHENMFWYRQDPGLGLRLIYFSYDVKMKEKGDIPEGYSVSREKKERFSLILESASTNQTSMYLCASSRDSESTEAFFGQGTRLTVV.

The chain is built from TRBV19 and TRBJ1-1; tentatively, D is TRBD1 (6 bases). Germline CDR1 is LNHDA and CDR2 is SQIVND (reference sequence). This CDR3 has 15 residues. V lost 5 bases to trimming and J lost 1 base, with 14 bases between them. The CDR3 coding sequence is TGTGCCAGTAGTTCCCGTGGCAGGGGGAACACTGAAGCTTTCTTT. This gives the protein CASSSRGRGNTEAFF.

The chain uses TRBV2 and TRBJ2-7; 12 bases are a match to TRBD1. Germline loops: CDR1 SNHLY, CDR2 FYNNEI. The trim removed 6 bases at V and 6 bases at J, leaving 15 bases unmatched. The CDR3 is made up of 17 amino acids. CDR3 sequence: CASSNPGQGAMGSEQYF. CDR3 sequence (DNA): TGTGCCAGCAGCAACCCGGGACAGGGGGCAATGGGGAGCGAGCAGTACTTC.

The CDR3 DNA sequence: TGTGCCAGCAGCTTAGGTGGGGGGGCCTCCAAAAACATTCAGTACTTC. It translates to CASSLGGGASKNIQYF. V and J are TRBV7-9 and TRBJ2-4; tentatively, D is TRBD2 (7 bases). In germline, CDR1 is SEHNR, CDR2 FQNEAQ (reference sequence). V gave up 1 base and J gave up 2 bases, with 12 bases separating them. This CDR3 comprises 16 residues.

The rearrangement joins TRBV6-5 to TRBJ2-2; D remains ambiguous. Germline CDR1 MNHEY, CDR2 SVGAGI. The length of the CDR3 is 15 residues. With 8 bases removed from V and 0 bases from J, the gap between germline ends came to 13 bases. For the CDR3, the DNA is TGTGCCAGCGGATCGACGACTTCGAACACCGGGGAGCTGTTTTTT. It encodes CASGSTTSNTGELFF.

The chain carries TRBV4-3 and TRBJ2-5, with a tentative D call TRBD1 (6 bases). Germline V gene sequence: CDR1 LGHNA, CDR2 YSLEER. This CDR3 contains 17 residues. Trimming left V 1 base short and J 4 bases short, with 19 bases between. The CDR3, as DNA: TGCGCCAGCAGCCAAGCAGGGGCAGGGTCCAAGGGAGAGACCCAGTACTTC. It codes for CASSQAGAGSKGETQYF.

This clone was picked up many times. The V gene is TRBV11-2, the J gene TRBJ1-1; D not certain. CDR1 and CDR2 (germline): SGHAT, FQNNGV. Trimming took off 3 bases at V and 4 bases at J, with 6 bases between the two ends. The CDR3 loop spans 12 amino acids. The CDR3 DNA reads TGTGCCAGCAGCTTCGGAAGCACTGAAGCTTTCTTT. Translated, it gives CASSFGSTEAFF. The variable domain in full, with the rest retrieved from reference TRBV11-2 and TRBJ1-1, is EAGVAQSPRYKIIEKRQSVAFWCNPISGHATLYWYQQILGQGPKLLIQFQNNGVVDDSQLPKDRFSAERLKGVDSTLKIQPAKLEDSAVYLCASSFGSTEAFFGQGTRLTVV.

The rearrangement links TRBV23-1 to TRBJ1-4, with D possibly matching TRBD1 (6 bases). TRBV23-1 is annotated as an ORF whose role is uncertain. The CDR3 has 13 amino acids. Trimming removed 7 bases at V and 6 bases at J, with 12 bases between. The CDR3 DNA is TGCGCCAGCATATCTGGGGGCGATGAAAAACTGTTTTTT. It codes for CASISGGDEKLFF.

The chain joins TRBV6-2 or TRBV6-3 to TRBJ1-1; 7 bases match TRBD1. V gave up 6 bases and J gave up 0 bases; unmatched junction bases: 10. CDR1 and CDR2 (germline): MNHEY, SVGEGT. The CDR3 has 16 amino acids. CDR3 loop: CASSSRTGELNTEAFF. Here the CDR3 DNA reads TGTGCCAGCAGCTCTAGGACAGGAGAACTGAACACTGAAGCTTTCTTT.

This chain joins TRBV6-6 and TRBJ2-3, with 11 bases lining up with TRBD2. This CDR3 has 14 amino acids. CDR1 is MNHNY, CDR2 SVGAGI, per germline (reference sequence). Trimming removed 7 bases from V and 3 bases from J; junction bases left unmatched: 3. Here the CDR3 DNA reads TGTGCCAGCATCGTAGCGGGGGGGACAGATACGCAGTATTTT. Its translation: CASIVAGGTDTQYF.

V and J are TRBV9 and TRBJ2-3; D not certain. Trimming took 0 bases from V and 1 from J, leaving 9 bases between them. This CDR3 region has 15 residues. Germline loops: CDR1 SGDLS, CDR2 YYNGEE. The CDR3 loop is CASSVDSQRTDTQYF. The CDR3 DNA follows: TGTGCCAGCAGCGTAGATTCCCAGCGCACAGATACGCAGTATTTT.

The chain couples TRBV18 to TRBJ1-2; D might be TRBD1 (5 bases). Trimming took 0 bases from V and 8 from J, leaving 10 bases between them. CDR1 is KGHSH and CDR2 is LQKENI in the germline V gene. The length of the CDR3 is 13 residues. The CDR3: CASSPPQGWGYTF. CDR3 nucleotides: TGTGCCAGCTCACCACCTCAGGGATGGGGCTACACCTTC. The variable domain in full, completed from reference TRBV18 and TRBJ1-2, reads NAGVMQNPRHLVRRRGQEARLRCSPMKGHSHVYWYRQLPEEGLKFMVYLQKENIIDESGMPKERFSAEFPKEGPSILRIQQVVRGDSAAYFCASSPPQGWGYTFGSGTRLTVV.

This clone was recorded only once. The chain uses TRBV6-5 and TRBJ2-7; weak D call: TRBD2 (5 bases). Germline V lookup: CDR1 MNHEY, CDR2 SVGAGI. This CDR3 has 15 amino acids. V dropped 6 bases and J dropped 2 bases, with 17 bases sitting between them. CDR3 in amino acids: CASRSGRGTPYEQYF. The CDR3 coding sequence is TGTGCCAGCAGGAGCGGACGGGGTACCCCCTACGAGCAGTACTTC.

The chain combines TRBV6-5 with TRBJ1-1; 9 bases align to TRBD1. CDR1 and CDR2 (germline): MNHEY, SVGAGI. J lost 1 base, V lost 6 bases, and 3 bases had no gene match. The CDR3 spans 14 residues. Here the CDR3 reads CASRRTGENTEAFF. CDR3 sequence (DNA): TGTGCCAGCAGACGGACAGGGGAGAACACTGAAGCTTTCTTT.

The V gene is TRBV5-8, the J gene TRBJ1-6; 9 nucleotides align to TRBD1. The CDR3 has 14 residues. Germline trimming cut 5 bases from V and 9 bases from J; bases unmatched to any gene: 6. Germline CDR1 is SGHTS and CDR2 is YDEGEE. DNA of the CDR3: TGTGCCAGCAGAAGGACAGGGGCTACTTCACCCCTCCACTTT. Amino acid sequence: CASRRTGATSPLHF.

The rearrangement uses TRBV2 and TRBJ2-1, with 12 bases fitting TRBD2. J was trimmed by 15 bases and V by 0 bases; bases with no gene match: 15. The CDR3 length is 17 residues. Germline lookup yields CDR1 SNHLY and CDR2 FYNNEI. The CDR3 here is CASSEAPPGLAGLRGFF. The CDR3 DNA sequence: TGTGCCAGCAGTGAAGCTCCCCCGGGACTAGCGGGCCTAAGGGGGTTCTTC.

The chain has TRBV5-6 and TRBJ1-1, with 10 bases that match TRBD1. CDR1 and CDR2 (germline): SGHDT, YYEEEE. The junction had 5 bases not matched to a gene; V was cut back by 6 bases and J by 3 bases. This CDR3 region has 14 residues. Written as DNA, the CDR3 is TGTGCCAGCACGACAGGGGGCTCGGACACTGAAGCTTTCTTT. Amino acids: CASTTGGSDTEAFF.

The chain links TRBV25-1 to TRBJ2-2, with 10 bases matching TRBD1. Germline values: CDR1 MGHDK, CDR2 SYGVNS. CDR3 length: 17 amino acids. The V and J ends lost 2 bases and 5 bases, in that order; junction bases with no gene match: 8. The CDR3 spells CASSETPGQGWTGELFF. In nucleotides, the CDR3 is TGTGCCAGCAGTGAAACACCGGGACAGGGGTGGACCGGGGAGCTGTTTTTT.

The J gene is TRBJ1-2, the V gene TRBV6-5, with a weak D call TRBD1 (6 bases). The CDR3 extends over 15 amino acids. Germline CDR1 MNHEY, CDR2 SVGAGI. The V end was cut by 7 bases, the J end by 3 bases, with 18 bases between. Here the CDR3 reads CASNPSGGGYYGYTF. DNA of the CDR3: TGTGCCAGCAATCCCTCTGGGGGCGGTTACTATGGCTACACCTTC.

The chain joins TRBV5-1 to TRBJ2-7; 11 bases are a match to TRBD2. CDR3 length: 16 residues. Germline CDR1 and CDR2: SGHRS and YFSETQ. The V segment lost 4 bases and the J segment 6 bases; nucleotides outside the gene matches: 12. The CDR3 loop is CASSHGTGTSGLEQYF. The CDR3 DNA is TGCGCCAGCAGCCACGGGACGGGGACTAGCGGCCTCGAGCAGTACTTC.